Listed here are 8 T cell receptor beta chains from one sample, sequenced in a study of shared clonotypes between healthy human individuals (dated by TCRdb to about 2020). Libraries came from the immunoSEQ multiplex PCR assay. As stored in TCRdb, this immuneACCESS dataset retains in-frame rearrangements with V and J assigned. A fraction of the clones does not appear; measured against another copy, unresolved V genes explain less than half of the discrepancy, and the remainder lacks a known reason. This sample lists around 720,000 clones; around 78% were detected once. Around 2% of the sample comes from the top ten. Sequenced sample: memory CD4+ T cells sorted from blood. This specimen's cell subset or site label, per the study, means: CD45RA-negative fraction. The receptors stem from a woman in her twenties or thirties in good health.

The chain couples TRBV7-9 to TRBJ1-5; 9 nucleotides match TRBD1. This CDR3 is 14 amino acids long. V lost 5 bases and J lost 6; bases outside the gene matches: 5. The germline gives CDR1 SEHNR, CDR2 FQNEAQ (reference sequence). This chain's CDR3 is CASSPQGAAQPQHF. The DNA of the CDR3 is TGTGCCAGCAGCCCACAGGGGGCTGCTCAGCCCCAGCATTTT.

The chain joins TRBV27 to TRBJ2-1; no firm D call. The CDR3 has 13 amino acids. CDR1 and CDR2 from the germline V gene are MNHEY and SMNVEV (reference sequence). Trimming removed 7 bases from V and 2 bases from J, with 9 bases in between. CDR3 nucleotides: TGTGCCAGCAAACGGCCCGCCTACAATGAGCAGTTCTTC. Its translation: CASKRPAYNEQFF.

V gene TRBV19 combines with J gene TRBJ2-5; 11 nucleotides align to TRBD1. CDR3 length: 16 amino acids. V was clipped by 4 bases and J by 5 bases; unmatched bases: 9. CDR1 and CDR2 from the germline V gene are LNHDA and SQIVND (reference sequence). CDR3: CASSSWTGGYGETQYF. Here the CDR3 DNA reads TGTGCCAGTAGTAGCTGGACAGGGGGCTACGGCGAGACCCAGTACTTC.

The V and J genes are TRBV5-5 and TRBJ1-2; 8 bases match TRBD1. CDR3 size: 14 residues. V dropped 3 bases and J dropped 4; count of bases not matched to a gene: 5. Germline CDR1 and CDR2: SGHKS and YYEKEE (reference sequence). CDR3 sequence (DNA): TGTGCCAGCAGCTCACAGGGGGAGAGCTATGGCTACACCTTC. Translation: CASSSQGESYGYTF.

The chain joins TRBV7-9 to TRBJ2-1, with no clear D. Trimming stripped 1 base from V and 4 bases from J, with 8 bases between. Germline V gene sequence: CDR1 SEHNR, CDR2 FQNEAQ (reference sequence). CDR3 length: 14 residues. The CDR3 DNA sequence: TGTGCCAGCAGCTTAGTGTTCAGTTACAATGAGCAGTTCTTC. Translation gives CASSLVFSYNEQFF.

The V call is TRBV5-1, the J call TRBJ1-1, with a possible D match to TRBD1 (6 bases). CDR1 SGHRS and CDR2 YFSETQ come from the germline V gene. This CDR3 has 17 residues. Between the trimmed V and J ends, which lost 0 bases and 1 base, there was a span of 16 bases. The CDR3 region is CASSLGVSGERNTEAFF. The CDR3, as DNA: TGCGCCAGCAGCTTGGGAGTATCAGGGGAACGGAACACTGAAGCTTTCTTT.

This clone was detected once. The chain employs TRBV23-1 and TRBJ2-3; 7 bases are a match to TRBD1. TRBV23-1 is designated an ORF whose function remains uncertain. Losses at the gene ends were 4 bases for V and 0 bases for J; bases not matched to a gene: 4. This CDR3 spans 15 amino acids. For the CDR3, the DNA is TGCGCCAGCAGTCTCCGGGACAGTAGCACAGATACGCAGTATTTT. It encodes CASSLRDSSTDTQYF.

This clone was picked up many times. V and J are TRBV28 and TRBJ1-4; D is unresolved. Per germline, CDR1 MDHEN and CDR2 SYDVKM. The CDR3 runs to 18 residues. Trimming cost V 2 bases and J 0 bases, with 16 bases left between them. The CDR3 DNA sequence: TGTGCCAGCAGTTTAACAGCATCGTGGGGTGCAACTAATGAAAAACTGTTTTTT. Translation gives CASSLTASWGATNEKLFF.